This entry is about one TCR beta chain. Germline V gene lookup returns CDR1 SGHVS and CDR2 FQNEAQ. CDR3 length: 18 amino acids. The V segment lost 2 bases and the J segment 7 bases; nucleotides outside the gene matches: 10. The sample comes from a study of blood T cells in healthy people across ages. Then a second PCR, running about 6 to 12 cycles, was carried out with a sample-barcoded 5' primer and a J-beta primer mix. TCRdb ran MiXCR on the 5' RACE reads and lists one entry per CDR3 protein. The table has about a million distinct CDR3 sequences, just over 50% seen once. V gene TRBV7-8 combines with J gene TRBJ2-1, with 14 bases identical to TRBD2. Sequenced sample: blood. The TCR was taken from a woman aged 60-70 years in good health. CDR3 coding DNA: TGTGCCAGCAGCTTACCCCCTTCGGGACTAGCGGGAGTTAATGAGCAGTTCTTC. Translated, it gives CASSLPPSGLAGVNEQFF.